This entry features one T cell receptor beta chain sequence. The CDR3 has 17 residues. CDR1 is SGHTA, CDR2 FQGNSA, per germline. Germline trimming cut 2 bases from V and 9 bases from J; bases unmatched to any gene: 9. The data are from a study of blood T cell repertoires in COVID-19. Study overall: Some COVID-19 samples were acute and others convalescent; all came from the United States, Italy and Spain.

In the original analysis: Scientists estimated how many nucleated cells there were by amplifying reference gene primers. Only in-frame clones appear in the TCRdb table, and some are missing; sequencing was by immunoSEQ multiplex PCR. That table furnishes V, J and clone size, whereas the DNA furnished D and trimming. Counted here are roughly 38,000 clones, 85% occurring once; the ten biggest clones make up roughly 5%. The chain recombines TRBV7-2 with TRBJ2-1; 14 nucleotides align to TRBD2. The specimen was peripheral blood. The sequence came from a man aged 50-59 years with active COVID-19. CDR3 DNA sequence: TGTGCCAGCAGCTTACGACTAGCGGGGGGGCGGACCACTGAGCAGTTCTTC. Protein: CASSLRLAGGRTTEQFF.